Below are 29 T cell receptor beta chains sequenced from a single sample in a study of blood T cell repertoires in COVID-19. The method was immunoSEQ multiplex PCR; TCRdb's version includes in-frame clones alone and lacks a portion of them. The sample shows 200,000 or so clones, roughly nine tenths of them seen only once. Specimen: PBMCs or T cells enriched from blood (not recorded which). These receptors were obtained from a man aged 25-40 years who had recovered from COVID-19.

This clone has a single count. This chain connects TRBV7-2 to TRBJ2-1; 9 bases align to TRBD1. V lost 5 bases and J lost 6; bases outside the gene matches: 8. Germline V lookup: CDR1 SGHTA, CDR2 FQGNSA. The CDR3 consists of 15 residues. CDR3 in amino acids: CASSLWTGVGNEQFF. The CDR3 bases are TGTGCCAGCAGCCTCTGGACAGGGGTGGGCAATGAGCAGTTCTTC.

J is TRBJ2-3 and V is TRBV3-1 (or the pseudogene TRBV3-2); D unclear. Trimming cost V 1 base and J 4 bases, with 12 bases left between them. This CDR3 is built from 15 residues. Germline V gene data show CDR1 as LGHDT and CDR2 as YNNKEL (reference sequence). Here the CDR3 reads CASSQVTNTADTQYF. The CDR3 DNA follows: TGTGCCAGCAGCCAAGTCACAAACACCGCAGATACGCAGTATTTT.

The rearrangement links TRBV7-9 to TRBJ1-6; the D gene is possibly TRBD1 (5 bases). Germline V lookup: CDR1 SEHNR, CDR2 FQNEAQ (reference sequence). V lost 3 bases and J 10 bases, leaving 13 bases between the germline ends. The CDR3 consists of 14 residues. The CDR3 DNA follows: TGTGCCAGCAGCTTTCAGGGTTTGAACTCACCCCTCCACTTT. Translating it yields CASSFQGLNSPLHF.

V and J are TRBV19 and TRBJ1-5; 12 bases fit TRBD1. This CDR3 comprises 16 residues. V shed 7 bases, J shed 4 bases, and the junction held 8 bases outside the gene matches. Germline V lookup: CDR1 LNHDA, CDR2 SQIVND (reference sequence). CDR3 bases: TGTGCCAGTAATCCGGGACAGGGGGCCGGGAATCAGCCCCAGCATTTT. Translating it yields CASNPGQGAGNQPQHF.

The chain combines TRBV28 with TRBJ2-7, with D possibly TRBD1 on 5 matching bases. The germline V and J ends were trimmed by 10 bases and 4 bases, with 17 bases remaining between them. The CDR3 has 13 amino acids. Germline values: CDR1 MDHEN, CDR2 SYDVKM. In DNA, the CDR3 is TGTGCCACCGAGGCAGGGAATATGTACGAGCAGTACTTC. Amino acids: CATEAGNMYEQYF.

The CDR3: CASSPTGQPGNTIYF. In DNA form, the CDR3 reads TGCGCCAGCAGCCCCACGGGACAGCCTGGAAACACCATATATTTT. The chain combines TRBV5-1 with TRBJ1-3; 7 bases map to TRBD1. V was clipped by 4 bases and J by 2 bases; unmatched bases: 6. This CDR3 region has 15 residues. CDR1 is SGHRS and CDR2 is YFSETQ in the germline V gene.

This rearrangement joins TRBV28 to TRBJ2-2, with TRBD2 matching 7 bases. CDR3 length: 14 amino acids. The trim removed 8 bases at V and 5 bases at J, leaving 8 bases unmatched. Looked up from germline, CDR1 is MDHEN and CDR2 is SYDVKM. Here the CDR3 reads CASHRDYATGELFF. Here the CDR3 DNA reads TGTGCCAGCCACCGGGACTACGCAACCGGGGAGCTGTTTTTT.

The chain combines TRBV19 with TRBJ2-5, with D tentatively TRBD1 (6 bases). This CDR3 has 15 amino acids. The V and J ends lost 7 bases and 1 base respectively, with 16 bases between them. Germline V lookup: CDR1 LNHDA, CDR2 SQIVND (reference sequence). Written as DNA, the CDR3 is TGTGCCAGTATTCTACACAGGGCTCCCCAAGAGACCCAGTACTTC. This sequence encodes CASILHRAPQETQYF.

CDR3 protein: CAWGATGELFF. The CDR3 DNA sequence: TGTGCCTGGGGGGCCACCGGGGAGCTGTTTTTT. The gene calls are TRBV30 and TRBJ2-2, with a weak D call TRBD1 (5 bases). Germline V CDR1 and CDR2: GTSNPN, SVGIG (reference sequence). The CDR3 has 11 residues. V was pared by 5 bases and J by 4 bases, with 5 bases between.

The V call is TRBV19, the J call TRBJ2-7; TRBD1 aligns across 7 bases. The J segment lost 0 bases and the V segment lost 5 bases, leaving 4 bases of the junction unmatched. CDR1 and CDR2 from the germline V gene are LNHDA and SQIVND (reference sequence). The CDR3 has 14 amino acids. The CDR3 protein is CASSRTGSSYEQYF. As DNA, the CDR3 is TGTGCCAGTAGTCGGACAGGCAGCTCCTACGAGCAGTACTTC.

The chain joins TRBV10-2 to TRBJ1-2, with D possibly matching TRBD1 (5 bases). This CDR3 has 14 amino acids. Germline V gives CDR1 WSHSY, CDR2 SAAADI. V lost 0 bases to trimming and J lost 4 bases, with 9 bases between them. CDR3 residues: CASSESHGAYGYTF. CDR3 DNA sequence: TGCGCCAGCAGTGAGTCCCATGGGGCCTATGGCTACACCTTC.

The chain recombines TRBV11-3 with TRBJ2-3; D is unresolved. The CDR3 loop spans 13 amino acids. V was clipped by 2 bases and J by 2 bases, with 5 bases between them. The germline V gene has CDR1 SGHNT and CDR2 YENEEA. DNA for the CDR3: TGTGCCAGCAGCTTAAGAGTCACAGATACGCAGTATTTT. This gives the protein CASSLRVTDTQYF.

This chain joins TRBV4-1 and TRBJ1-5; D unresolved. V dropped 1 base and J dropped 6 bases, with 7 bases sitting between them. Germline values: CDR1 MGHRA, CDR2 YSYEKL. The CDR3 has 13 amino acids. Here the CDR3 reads CASSQGRGQPQHF. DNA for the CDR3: TGCGCCAGCAGCCAAGGACGAGGTCAGCCCCAGCATTTT.

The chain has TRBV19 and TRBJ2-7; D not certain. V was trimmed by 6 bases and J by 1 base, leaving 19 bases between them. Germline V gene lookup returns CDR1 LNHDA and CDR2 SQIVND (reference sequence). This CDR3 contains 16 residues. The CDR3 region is CASSASPTITSYEQYF. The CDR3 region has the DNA TGTGCCAGTAGCGCCTCTCCGACAATCACGTCCTACGAGCAGTACTTC.

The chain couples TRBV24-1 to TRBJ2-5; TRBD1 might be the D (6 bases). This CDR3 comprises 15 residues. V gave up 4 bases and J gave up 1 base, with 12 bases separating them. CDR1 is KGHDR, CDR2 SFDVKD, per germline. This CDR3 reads CATSDPTGSQETQYF. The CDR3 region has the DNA TGTGCCACCAGTGACCCGACAGGCAGCCAAGAGACCCAGTACTTC.

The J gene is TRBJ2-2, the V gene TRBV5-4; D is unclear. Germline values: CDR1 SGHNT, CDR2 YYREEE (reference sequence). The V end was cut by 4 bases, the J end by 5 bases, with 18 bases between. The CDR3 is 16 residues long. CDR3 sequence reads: CASSRVGNWRTGELFF. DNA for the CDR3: TGTGCCAGCAGCCGAGTGGGTAACTGGCGGACCGGGGAGCTGTTTTTT.

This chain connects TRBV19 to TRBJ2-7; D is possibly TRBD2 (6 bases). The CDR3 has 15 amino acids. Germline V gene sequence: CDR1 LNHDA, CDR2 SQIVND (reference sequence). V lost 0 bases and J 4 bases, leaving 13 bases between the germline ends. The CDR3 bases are TGTGCCAGTAGTATAGATCGGGGCAGCGGGTACGAGCAGTACTTC. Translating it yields CASSIDRGSGYEQYF.

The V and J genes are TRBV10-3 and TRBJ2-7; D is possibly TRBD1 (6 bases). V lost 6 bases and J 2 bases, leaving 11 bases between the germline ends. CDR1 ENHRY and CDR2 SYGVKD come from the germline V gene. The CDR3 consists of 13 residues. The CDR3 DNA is TGTGCCATCAGGACGGACAGCGCCTACGAGCAGTACTTC. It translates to CAIRTDSAYEQYF.

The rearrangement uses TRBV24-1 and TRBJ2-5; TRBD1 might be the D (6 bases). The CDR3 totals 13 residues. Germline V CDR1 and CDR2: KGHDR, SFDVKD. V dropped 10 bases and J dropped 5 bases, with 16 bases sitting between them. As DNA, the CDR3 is TGTGCCACATCCACAGGGAAAGGTGAGACCCAGTACTTC. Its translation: CATSTGKGETQYF.

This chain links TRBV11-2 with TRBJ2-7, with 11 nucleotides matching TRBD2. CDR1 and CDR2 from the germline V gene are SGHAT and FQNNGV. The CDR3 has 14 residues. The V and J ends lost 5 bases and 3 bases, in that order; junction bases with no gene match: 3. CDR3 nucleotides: TGTGCCAGCAGCCATACTAGCGGGAGCTACGAGCAGTACTTC. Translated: CASSHTSGSYEQYF.

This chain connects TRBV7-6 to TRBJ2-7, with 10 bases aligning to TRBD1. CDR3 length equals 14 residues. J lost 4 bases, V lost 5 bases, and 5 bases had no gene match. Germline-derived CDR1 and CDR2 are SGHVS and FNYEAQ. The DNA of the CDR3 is TGTGCCAGCAGCCAAGCGGGACAGGGGTACGAGCAGTACTTC. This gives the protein CASSQAGQGYEQYF.

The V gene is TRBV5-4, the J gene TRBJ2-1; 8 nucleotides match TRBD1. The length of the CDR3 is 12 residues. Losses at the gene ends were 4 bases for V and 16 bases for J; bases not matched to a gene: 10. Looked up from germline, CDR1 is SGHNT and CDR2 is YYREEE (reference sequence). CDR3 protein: CASSVDRGLPFF. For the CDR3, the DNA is TGTGCCAGCAGCGTTGACAGGGGACTTCCTTTCTTC.

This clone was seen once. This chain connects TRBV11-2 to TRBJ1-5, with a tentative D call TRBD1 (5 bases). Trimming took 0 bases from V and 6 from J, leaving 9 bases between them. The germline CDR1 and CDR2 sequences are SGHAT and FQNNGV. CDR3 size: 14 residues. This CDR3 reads CASSLDRGFQPQHF. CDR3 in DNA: TGTGCCAGCAGCTTAGATAGGGGTTTTCAGCCCCAGCATTTT. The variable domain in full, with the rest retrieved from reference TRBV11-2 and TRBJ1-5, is EAGVAQSPRYKIIEKRQSVAFWCNPISGHATLYWYQQILGQGPKLLIQFQNNGVVDDSQLPKDRFSAERLKGVDSTLKIQPAKLEDSAVYLCASSLDRGFQPQHFGDGTRLSIL.

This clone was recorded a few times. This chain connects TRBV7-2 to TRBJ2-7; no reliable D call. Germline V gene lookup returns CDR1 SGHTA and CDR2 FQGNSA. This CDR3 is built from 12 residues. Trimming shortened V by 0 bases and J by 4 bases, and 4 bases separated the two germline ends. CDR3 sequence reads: CASSLAEYEQYF. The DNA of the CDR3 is TGTGCCAGCAGCTTAGCAGAGTACGAGCAGTACTTC.

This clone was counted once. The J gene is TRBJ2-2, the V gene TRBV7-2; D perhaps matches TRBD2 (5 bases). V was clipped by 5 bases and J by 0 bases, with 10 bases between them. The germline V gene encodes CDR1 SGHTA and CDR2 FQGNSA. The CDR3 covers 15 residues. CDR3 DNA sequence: TGTGCCAGCAGCACTGGACTGGCGAACACCGGGGAGCTGTTTTTT. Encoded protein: CASSTGLANTGELFF.

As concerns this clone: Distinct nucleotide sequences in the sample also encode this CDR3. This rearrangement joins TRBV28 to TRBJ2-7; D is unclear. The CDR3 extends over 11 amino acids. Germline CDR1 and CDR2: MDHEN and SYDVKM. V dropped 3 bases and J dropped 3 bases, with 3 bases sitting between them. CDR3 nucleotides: TGTGCCAGCAGTTTCGGCTACGAGCAGTACTTC. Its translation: CASSFGYEQYF.

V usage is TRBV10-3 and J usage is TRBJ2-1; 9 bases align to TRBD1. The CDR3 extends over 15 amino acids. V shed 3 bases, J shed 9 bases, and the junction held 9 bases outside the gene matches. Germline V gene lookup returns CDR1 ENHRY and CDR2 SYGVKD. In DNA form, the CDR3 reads TGTGCCATCAGTGAATCAGGGACAGGGACGGGTGAGCAGTTCTTC. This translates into CAISESGTGTGEQFF.

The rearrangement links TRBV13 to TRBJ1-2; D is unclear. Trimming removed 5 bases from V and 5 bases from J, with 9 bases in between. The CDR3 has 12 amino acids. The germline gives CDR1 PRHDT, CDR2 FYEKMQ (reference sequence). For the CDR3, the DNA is TGTGCCAGCAGCGTGAACAGTTATGGCTACACCTTC. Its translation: CASSVNSYGYTF.

The CDR3 bases are TGTGCCAGCAGATACAGGGAGGGGGTTGGCTATGGCTACACCTTC. Translating it yields CASRYREGVGYGYTF. The chain links TRBV6-5 to TRBJ1-2; TRBD1 is a possible D gene (6 bases). The CDR3 is 15 amino acids. V lost 6 bases to trimming and J lost 4 bases, with 18 bases between them. Germline V gene lookup returns CDR1 MNHEY and CDR2 SVGAGI.